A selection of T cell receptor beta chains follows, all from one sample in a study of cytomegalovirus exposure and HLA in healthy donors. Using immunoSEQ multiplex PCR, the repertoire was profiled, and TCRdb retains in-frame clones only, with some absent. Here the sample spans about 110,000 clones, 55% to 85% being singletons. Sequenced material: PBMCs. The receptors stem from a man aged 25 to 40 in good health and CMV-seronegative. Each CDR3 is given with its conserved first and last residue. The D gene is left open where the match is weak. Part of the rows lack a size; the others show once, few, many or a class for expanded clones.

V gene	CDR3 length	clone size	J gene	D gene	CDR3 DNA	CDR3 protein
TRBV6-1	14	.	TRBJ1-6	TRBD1	TGTGCCAGCAGTGCGAGGGGGCTTAATTCACCCCTCCACTTT	CASSARGLNSPLHF
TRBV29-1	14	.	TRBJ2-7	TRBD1	TGCAGCGTTGCAGGGGGACGGGGCTCCTACGAGCAGTACTTC	CSVAGGRGSYEQYF
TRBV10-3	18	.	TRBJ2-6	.	TGTGCCATCAGTGAGTCGAACTATCTAAGCTCTGGGGCCAACGTCCTGACTTTC	CAISESNYLSSGANVLTF
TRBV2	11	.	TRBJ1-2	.	TGTGCCAGCAGGGAGGCCTATGGCTACACCTTC	CASREAYGYTF
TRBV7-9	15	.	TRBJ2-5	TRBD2	TGTGCCAGCAGCTTTTTTGCGGGGGACCAAGAGACCCAGTACTTC	CASSFFAGDQETQYF
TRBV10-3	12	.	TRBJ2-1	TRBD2	TGTGCCATCTCTAGCGGGGGCAATGAGCAGTTCTTC	CAISSGGNEQFF
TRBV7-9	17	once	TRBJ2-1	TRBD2	TGTGCCAGCAGCTTAGGGAGGCGGGGGGGCCATGACAATGAGCAGTTCTTC	CASSLGRRGGHDNEQFF
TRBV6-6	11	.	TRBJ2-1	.	TGTGCCAGCAGTCAATACAATGAGCAGTTCTTC	CASSQYNEQFF
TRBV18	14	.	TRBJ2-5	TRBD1	TGTGCCAGCTCATCAGGGGGCCGAAGGGAGACCCAGTACTTC	CASSSGGRRETQYF
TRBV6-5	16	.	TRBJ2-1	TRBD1	TGTGCCAGCAGTTACTATACCGGGACAGGGGGCAATGAGCAGTTCTTC	CASSYYTGTGGNEQFF